The T cell receptor beta chain described here comes from a study of blood T cell repertoires in COVID-19. Trimming at V came to 1 base and at J to 6 bases, leaving 3 bases not matched to a gene. This CDR3 has 15 amino acids. CDR1 and CDR2 from the germline V gene are ENHRY and SYGVKD. The data were produced by immunoSEQ multiplex PCR, yet TCRdb's version contains in-frame clones alone and is incomplete. The repertoire holds approximately 150,000 clones, more than 85% seen once, with 1.5% to 2.5% in the top ten. Input material: peripheral blood. The chain has TRBV10-3 and TRBJ1-6; 7 bases align to TRBD1. The TCR sequence derives from a woman aged 60-70 years with COVID-19, enrolled during active disease. Here the CDR3 reads CAISEYGTANSPLHF. CDR3 in DNA: TGTGCCATCAGTGAGTACGGGACAGCTAATTCACCCCTCCACTTT.